This TCR beta chain was recorded in a study of T cells in Graves' hyperthyroidism and ophthalmopathy (dated by TCRdb to between 2017 and 2020). In terms of the full investigation: Peripheral blood was collected at initial diagnosis, before any treatment. The study also compared thyroid tissue and blood T-cell repertoires from 6 or 7 Graves' hyperthyroidism patients. TCR V-J signatures able to tell the groups apart were searched for in a discovery cohort of 100 or so patients, of whom about 40 had Graves' ophthalmopathy and 55 to 60 had stable Graves' hyperthyroidism. Once sampling was done, hyperthyroidism patients were given methimazole at a starting dose of 30 mg daily, whereas ophthalmopathy patients were given high-dose intravenous methylprednisolone. For training and testing, the 80 to 100 patients in the discovery cohort were randomly divided in a 7:3 ratio. An independent validation cohort of 18 to 20 hyperthyroidism patients and approximately 17 patients who later progressed to ophthalmopathy tested prospective prediction of ophthalmopathy. The paper describes TCR Vbeta CDR3 sequencing of 120 to 150 peripheral blood samples, made up of 43 ophthalmopathy patients, 70 to 75 hyperthyroidism patients and 17 progressor patients.

Moderately to severely active disease, a Clinical Activity Score of at least 3, a NOSPECS grade of at least 4, and a duration under 3 months were present in ophthalmopathy patients. Any patient with an uncontrolled infection, another autoimmune disease, pregnancy or lactation was excluded. Diagnoses relied on clinical symptoms, serum thyroxine and TRAb, thyroid ultrasound and orbital computed tomography. PBMCs were separated from 10 ml of fresh peripheral blood using Ficoll-Paque density gradient centrifugation. Total RNA was extracted with Trizol reagent, and quality was checked on an Agilent 2100 Bioanalyzer. The germline V gene encodes CDR1 SGHDN and CDR2 FVKESK. Its CDR3 holds 13 amino acids, cysteine through phenylalanine. Just the 39-base CDR3 DNA is kept, in frame starting at base 1. General study outcomes and caveats: Ophthalmopathy was separated from stable hyperthyroidism by a 13 V-J signature model, with approximately 90% sensitivity and 81% to 82% specificity obtained in cross-validation and 80%/75% obtained in testing. Sample size was not statistically predetermined, and blinding of investigators to group allocation was not performed. Most expanded thyroid clonotypes (frequency above 0.001) were also detected in blood, suggesting blood repertoires may reflect thyroid immune responses. In validation, progression to ophthalmopathy was predicted by the model with approximately 67% sensitivity and 72% to 85% specificity, a median of approximately 6.5 months before onset.

TCR beta CDR3 regions were amplified from RNA transcripts. A first-round RT-PCR of the TCR CDR3 used the HTBI primer set with the Qiagen OneStep RT-PCR kit. Libraries were constructed in a second round of multiplex PCR, after which size selection and purification were carried out. Paired-end sequencing of the libraries was performed with 100 bp reads on an Illumina HiSeq2000. The study's own analysis went as follows. Raw data were processed with SOAPnuke, discarding reads with adapters, uncalled bases, mean Phred below 15, or no exact constant-primer or identifier match. High-quality paired reads were merged using COPE v1.2.5, and each unique nucleotide sequence was defined as a clonotype. MiTCR v1.1 was used to align clonotypes to the IMGT TRBV, TRBD and TRBJ reference segments. Only V-J combinations with frequency above 0.0001, covering about 99% of repertoires, were analysed. A TCS score was defined as the ratio between F50 (clonal expansion) and ExV (chaos), using BLOSUM62-based TCRdist between CDR3 peptides within each V-J. Welch's t-statistics and random forest reduced around 510 V-J features to roughly 13, which were used in a naive Bayes classifier (R e1071). Thyroid-blood repertoire similarity was quantified with the Morisita-Horn index. The public reads were reprocessed in TCRdb via fastp at Q25 and MiXCR, keeping in-frame beta chains. Duplicate CDR3 protein sequences are folded into a single record with the most common DNA and genes. In this record, the V and J calls reflect TCRdb's handling and not the investigators' own analysis. This sample holds fewer than 750,000 distinct CDR3 sequences; roughly 14% were observed only once. The biggest ten clones account for 3.5% to 4.5% of the sample.

Many counts were recorded for this clonotype. Which antigen it targets is not known. Sequence at one end of the junction differs from germline and may be a read error. This TCR was sampled from a woman between 40 and 55 years old with Graves' ophthalmopathy. Sequencing was done on a sample of blood. The chain is encoded by TRBV14 joined to TRBJ1-1; a weak D assignment points to TRBD1 (6 bases agree). The DNA sequence is given as TGTGCCAGCAGTCAAGGGGGATCGACTGAAGCTTTCTTT. This gives the protein CASSQGGSTEAFF.